These 5 T cell receptor beta chains share one sample of origin, sequenced in a study of blood T cell repertoires in COVID-19. Profiling relied on immunoSEQ multiplex PCR, and the TCRdb table lists in-frame clones only, not all of them. The sample gives approximately 100,000 clones, roughly 85% of which show up once; approximately 4.9% is in the top ten. Sequences were obtained from peripheral blood. Source of these receptors: a man between 70 and 80 years old with acute or convalescent COVID-19.

The chain uses TRBV28 and TRBJ1-1; 8 nucleotides agree with TRBD1. Unmatched junction bases numbered 6, after V lost 5 bases and J lost 4 bases. This CDR3 spans 14 amino acids. The V gene's germline CDR1 is MDHEN and CDR2 SYDVKM. CDR3 in DNA: TGTGCCAGCAGTGCTCAGGGGGCAGGCACTGAAGCTTTCTTT. It yields the protein CASSAQGAGTEAFF.

CDR3 DNA: TGTGCCATCAGTGAGTCCGCGGGGGCCCAGCATTTT. Its protein product is CAISESAGAQHF. The chain combines TRBV10-3 with TRBJ1-5; D possibly corresponds to TRBD1 (5 bases). Trimming left V 0 bases short and J 11 bases short, with 8 bases between. Germline V gene lookup returns CDR1 ENHRY and CDR2 SYGVKD. The CDR3 consists of 12 residues.

This chain uses TRBV10-3 with TRBJ1-4, with D unclear. The length of the CDR3 is 14 residues. Between the trimmed V and J ends, which lost 2 bases and 8 bases, there was a span of 12 bases. Looked up from germline, CDR1 is ENHRY and CDR2 is SYGVKD. Written as DNA, the CDR3 is TGTGCCATCAGTGAGGTGGGGAGAGGGGAAAAACTGTTTTTT. Amino acid sequence: CAISEVGRGEKLFF.

The chain employs TRBV19 and TRBJ2-4; possibly TRBD2 for D (6 bases). V lost 7 bases and J lost 3, with 13 bases in between. The germline V gene encodes CDR1 LNHDA and CDR2 SQIVND (reference sequence). The length of the CDR3 is 14 residues. In nucleotides, the CDR3 is TGTGCCAGTAATCAAGCGGGTGACAAAAACATTCAGTACTTC. Translated, it gives CASNQAGDKNIQYF. The variable domain in full, with the rest retrieved from reference TRBV19 and TRBJ2-4, is DGGITQSPKYLFRKEGQNVTLSCEQNLNHDAMYWYRQDPGQGLRLIYYSQIVNDFQKGDIAEGYSVSREKKESFPLTVTSAQKNPTAFYLCASNQAGDKNIQYFGAGTRLSVL.

The J gene is TRBJ2-2, the V gene TRBV5-5; TRBD2 matches at 11 bases. V dropped 0 bases and J dropped 2; count of bases not matched to a gene: 9. The germline V gene encodes CDR1 SGHKS and CDR2 YYEKEE (reference sequence). The CDR3 has 19 residues. CDR3 DNA: TGTGCCAGCAGCTTGGAGGTTAGCGGGGGGGCCCCTAACACCGGGGAGCTGTTTTTT. This gives the protein CASSLEVSGGAPNTGELFF.